These 21 T cell receptor beta chains originate from one sample sequenced in a study of blood T cell repertoires in COVID-19. The table came from immunoSEQ multiplex PCR; TCRdb's copy has only in-frame clones and leaves some out. The sample records around 260,000 clones, around 86% being singletons. Input material: peripheral blood. These receptors all come from an older woman with COVID-19, enrolled during active disease.

The rearrangement joins TRBV18 to TRBJ1-1; TRBD1 agrees at 7 bases. CDR3 length: 16 residues. After removal of 2 bases from V and 0 bases from J, the junction contained 6 bases not matched to a gene. Looked up from germline, CDR1 is KGHSH and CDR2 is LQKENI. The CDR3 DNA reads as TGTGCCAGCTCACCAGCGATGGACAGGATGAACACTGAAGCTTTCTTT. This translates into CASSPAMDRMNTEAFF.

The chain carries TRBV19 and TRBJ1-6; D gene ambiguous. The CDR3 is made up of 15 amino acids. Germline-derived CDR1 and CDR2 are LNHDA and SQIVND (reference sequence). V lost 3 bases and J lost 5, with 11 bases in between. The CDR3 region has the DNA TGTGCCAGTAGTATGGTCCAGGCCAATAATTCACCCCTCCACTTT. Encoded protein: CASSMVQANNSPLHF.

The DNA for the CDR3 is TGTGCCAGCAGGGCCGGGGCGGGAGGACAAGAGACCCAGTACTTC. Amino acid sequence: CASRAGAGGQETQYF. The chain joins TRBV27 to TRBJ2-5, with 8 positions matching TRBD2. Losses at the gene ends were 6 bases for V and 2 bases for J; bases not matched to a gene: 8. The CDR3 runs to 15 residues. Germline CDR1 and CDR2: MNHEY and SMNVEV (reference sequence).

V gene TRBV19 combines with J gene TRBJ2-2; D unclear. Germline CDR1 is LNHDA and CDR2 is SQIVND (reference sequence). Trimming pared 1 base from V and 5 bases from J, leaving 5 bases between. This CDR3 has 13 residues. The DNA of the CDR3 is TGTGCCAGTAGTATAGCCAGTACCGGGGAGCTGTTTTTT. Translation: CASSIASTGELFF.

The chain joins TRBV7-8 to TRBJ2-7, with TRBD1 as a possible D gene (5 bases). CDR1 SGHVS and CDR2 FQNEAQ come from the germline V gene. The CDR3 totals 13 residues. V was clipped by 1 base and J by 7 bases, with 11 bases between them. CDR3 nucleotides: TGTGCCAGCAGCTTAGACAGGCTGGGGGAGCAGTACTTC. This translates into CASSLDRLGEQYF.

The chain recombines TRBV9 with TRBJ2-3, with 8 bases lining up with TRBD1. V lost 0 bases, J lost 6 bases, and 6 bases stayed unmatched. The V gene's germline CDR1 is SGDLS and CDR2 YYNGEE. The CDR3 runs to 15 residues. Written as DNA, the CDR3 is TGTGCCAGCAGCGTAGACTGGACAGGGACGGATACGCAGTATTTT. Protein sequence: CASSVDWTGTDTQYF.

About this clone itself: This specimen includes other DNA sequences encoding the same CDR3. The gene calls are TRBV7-9 and TRBJ1-1, with TRBD1 matching over 8 bases. This CDR3 contains 14 residues. Germline V gene lookup returns CDR1 SEHNR and CDR2 FQNEAQ (reference sequence). Trimming took 5 bases from V and 2 from J; bases not matched to a gene: 4. CDR3 in amino acids: CASSQGQGNTEAFF. In DNA, the CDR3 is TGTGCCAGCAGCCAAGGACAGGGTAACACTGAAGCTTTCTTT.

This chain connects TRBV27 to TRBJ2-7; a weak D match, TRBD1 (5 bases). CDR1 is MNHEY and CDR2 is SMNVEV in the germline V gene (reference sequence). Trimming stripped 6 bases from V and 0 bases from J, with 9 bases between. The CDR3 is 13 residues long. The CDR3 DNA sequence: TGTGCCAGCAGATTACAGGACTCCTACGAGCAGTACTTC. This sequence encodes CASRLQDSYEQYF.

V usage is TRBV29-1 and J usage is TRBJ2-5; possibly TRBD1 for D (5 bases). The V end was cut by 4 bases, the J end by 3 bases, with 6 bases between. The CDR3 sequence is 11 residues long. Germline CDR1 and CDR2: SQVTM and ANQGSEA. CDR3 amino acids: CSVGREETQYF. The CDR3 coding sequence is TGCAGCGTTGGCAGGGAAGAGACCCAGTACTTC.

The chain has TRBV9 and TRBJ2-3; tentatively, D is TRBD1 (5 bases). The CDR3 has 14 residues. V dropped 0 bases and J dropped 2 bases, with 7 bases sitting between them. Per the germline V gene, CDR1 is SGDLS and CDR2 is YYNGEE. The CDR3 reads CASSVVQDTDTQYF. The DNA for the CDR3 is TGTGCCAGCAGCGTAGTACAGGACACAGATACGCAGTATTTT.

The rearrangement uses TRBV10-3 and TRBJ2-5; 9 bases agree with TRBD2. After removal of 10 bases from V and 5 bases from J, the junction contained 8 bases not matched to a gene. CDR1 is ENHRY and CDR2 is SYGVKD in the germline V gene. This CDR3 spans 13 amino acids. The CDR3 DNA reads as TGTGCCAGTGCGCGGGAGGGCCGCGAGACCCAGTACTTC. Amino acid sequence: CASAREGRETQYF.

V and J are TRBV28 and TRBJ2-1; 7 bases are shared with TRBD2. The CDR3 runs 15 residues. After removal of 2 bases from V and 3 bases from J, the junction contained 4 bases not matched to a gene. CDR1 MDHEN and CDR2 SYDVKM come from the germline V gene. The CDR3 DNA follows: TGTGCCAGCAGTTTACGCGGGAGTCTCTACAATGAGCAGTTCTTC. Amino acids: CASSLRGSLYNEQFF.

V usage is TRBV24-1 and J usage is TRBJ2-7; 13 nucleotides line up with TRBD2. V shed 3 bases, J shed 6 bases, and the junction held 7 bases outside the gene matches. The CDR3 is 16 residues long. The germline V gene has CDR1 KGHDR and CDR2 SFDVKD. Here the CDR3 reads CATSDAGLAGRGEQYF. CDR3 DNA sequence: TGTGCCACCAGTGATGCGGGACTAGCGGGACGCGGCGAGCAGTACTTC.

V and J are TRBV3-1 (or the pseudogene TRBV3-2) and TRBJ2-5; TRBD2 might be the D (5 bases). Germline-derived CDR1 and CDR2 are LGHDT and YNNKEL (reference sequence). Trimming stripped 2 bases from V and 5 bases from J, with 6 bases between. The CDR3 sequence is 12 residues long. CDR3 residues: CASSQWEETQYF. CDR3 bases: TGTGCCAGCAGCCAATGGGAGGAGACCCAGTACTTC.

Details on this clone: Without the conserved terminal phenylalanine or tryptophan, this CDR3 likely stems from a read error. No DNA is shown, since the ends of the CDR3 on it are uncertain; the CDR3 is the one TCRdb lists. The CDR3 reads CASSPGLAGGLLI. The chain is built from TRBV19 and TRBJ2-7; TRBD2 is taken as the D call from the table, unchecked against the DNA. The germline V gene encodes CDR1 LNHDA and CDR2 SQIVND (reference sequence). Inclusive of both ends, the CDR3 amounts to 13 amino acids.

This clone was recorded once. In nucleotides, the CDR3 is TGTGCCTGGAGTGTAGACCACGGGTATGGCTACACCTTC. It is translated as CAWSVDHGYGYTF. The J gene is TRBJ1-2, the V gene TRBV30; D call uncertain. Trimming removed 0 bases at V and 5 bases at J, with 10 bases between. The CDR3 contains 13 residues. Germline V CDR1 and CDR2: GTSNPN, SVGIG (reference sequence).

This chain connects TRBV7-2 to TRBJ2-7; TRBD1 might be the D (6 bases). This CDR3 has 16 residues. Trimming removed 1 base from V and 2 bases from J, with 15 bases in between. CDR1 SGHTA and CDR2 FQGNSA come from the germline V gene. The CDR3 DNA reads TGTGCCAGCAGCTTAGTGGTCCAAAACAGGGCCTACGAGCAGTACTTC. Its translation is CASSLVVQNRAYEQYF. The variable domain in full, with the rest retrieved from reference TRBV7-2 and TRBJ2-7, is GAGVSQSPSNKVTEKGKDVELRCDPISGHTALYWYRQSLGQGLEFLIYFQGNSAPDKSGLPSDRFSAERTGGSVSTLTIQRTQQEDSAVYLCASSLVVQNRAYEQYFGPGTRLTVT.

About this clone itself: This specimen includes other DNA sequences encoding the same CDR3. The chain couples TRBV27 to TRBJ1-3; maybe TRBD1 (6 bases). V shed 6 bases and J shed 2 bases, with 11 bases lying between them. The CDR3 covers 14 residues. CDR1 and CDR2 (germline): MNHEY, SMNVEV (reference sequence). The DNA of the CDR3 is TGTGCCAGCAGCCTCAACAGGGCTGGAAACACCATATATTTT. Its protein product is CASSLNRAGNTIYF.

V and J are TRBV7-9 and TRBJ1-1; D is unclear. V was cut by 5 bases and J by 3 bases, with 16 bases left in between. The CDR3 runs 15 residues. Germline CDR1 and CDR2: SEHNR and FQNEAQ (reference sequence). The CDR3 DNA is TGTGCCAGCAGCCCTTGGGCCTTCAAGGACACTGAAGCTTTCTTT. Translating it yields CASSPWAFKDTEAFF.

The genes are TRBV28 and TRBJ1-5; D uncertain. Per the germline V gene, CDR1 is MDHEN and CDR2 is SYDVKM. The CDR3 contains 14 residues. The V end lost 7 bases, the J end lost 3 bases, and 13 bases lay between the germline ends. As DNA, the CDR3 is TGTGCCAGCAATCGGCAGGCTTACAATCAGCCCCAGCATTTT. Protein sequence: CASNRQAYNQPQHF.

The chain joins TRBV24-1 to TRBJ2-1, with TRBD1 identical over 11 bases. Germline V gene sequence: CDR1 KGHDR, CDR2 SFDVKD. V dropped 3 bases and J dropped 2; count of bases not matched to a gene: 5. The CDR3 consists of 17 residues. The CDR3, as DNA: TGTGCCACCAGTGATCACCCGGGACAGGGGGCCTACAATGAGCAGTTCTTC. Its translation is CATSDHPGQGAYNEQFF.